Listed below are T cell receptor beta chains from one sample, sequenced in a study of blood T cell repertoires in COVID-19. Clones were read by immunoSEQ multiplex PCR, and TCRdb kept only the in-frame ones, dropping some. The sample consists of about 190,000 clones, 86% of them appearing once. Input material: PBMCs or T cells enriched from blood (not recorded which). The source of these receptors is a woman aged 40 to 50 in a cohort exposed to, infected with or recovered from COVID-19 (not recorded which). CDR3s include the opening cysteine and the closing phenylalanine or tryptophan. D genes are given only for firm matches. Size is stated for part of the rows, as once, few or many counts, or as a class when the clone is expanded.

CDR3 protein,CDR3 DNA,V gene,D gene,J gene,clone size
CASSSTGAAGYTF,TGTGCCAGCAGCTCTACAGGGGCGGCTGGCTACACCTTC,TRBV11-2,TRBD1,TRBJ1-2,-
CASSLEGDGYTF,TGTGCCAGCAGCTTAGAGGGGGATGGCTACACCTTC,TRBV7-9,-,TRBJ1-2,-
CASSPFQGAHEQYF,TGTGCCAGCAGCCCTTTCCAGGGGGCGCACGAGCAGTACTTC,TRBV13,TRBD1,TRBJ2-7,-
CASSLRQGGETQYF,TGTGCCAGCAGTTTAAGGCAGGGGGGAGAGACCCAGTACTTC,TRBV28,-,TRBJ2-5,-
CASREGWAETQYF,TGTGCCAGCAGAGAGGGTTGGGCGGAGACCCAGTACTTC,TRBV11-2,-,TRBJ2-5,-
CASFGARDTGELFF,TGTGCCAGCTTCGGAGCCCGGGACACCGGGGAGCTGTTTTTT,TRBV5-5,-,TRBJ2-2,-
CASSLGQGMADTQYF,TGTGCCAGCAGCCTGGGACAGGGGATGGCAGATACGCAGTATTTT,TRBV6-2/TRBV6-3,TRBD1,TRBJ2-3,-
CASSLDRGVQETQYF,TGTGCCAGCAGTTTGGACAGGGGTGTTCAAGAGACCCAGTACTTC,TRBV28,TRBD1,TRBJ2-5,-
CASSQVLTGNQPQHF,TGTGCCAGCAGCCAAGTTTTAACAGGGAATCAGCCCCAGCATTTT,TRBV4-2,-,TRBJ1-5,-
CASSLAPSGQLEQFF,TGTGCCAGCAGTTTAGCCCCCTCGGGACAGCTTGAGCAGTTCTTC,TRBV27,TRBD1,TRBJ2-1,-
CASSQLPGSNQPQHF,TGCGCCAGCAGCCAACTTCCAGGCAGCAATCAGCCCCAGCATTTT,TRBV4-1,-,TRBJ1-5,few
CASSFGTDTEAFF,TGTGCCAGCAGCTTTGGAACAGACACTGAAGCTTTCTTT,TRBV5-5,-,TRBJ1-1,-
CASSWWRITDTQYF,TGTGCCAGCAGCTGGTGGCGGATCACAGATACGCAGTATTTT,TRBV5-5,-,TRBJ2-3,-
CAISVGGAGQPQHF,TGTGCCATCAGTGTTGGGGGGGCAGGGCAGCCCCAGCATTTT,TRBV10-3,-,TRBJ1-5,-
CASSRTGRVIAEAFF,TGTGCCAGCAGCCGTACAGGGCGGGTGATCGCTGAAGCTTTCTTT,TRBV7-9,-,TRBJ1-1,-
CASSRTDERTEAFF,TGTGCCAGCAGCCGGACTGATGAGCGGACTGAAGCTTTCTTT,TRBV3-1/TRBV3-2,-,TRBJ1-1,-
CASRRGTSGGLSYNEQFF,TGTGCCAGCAGAAGGGGGACTAGCGGGGGTCTCTCCTACAATGAGCAGTTCTTC,TRBV2,TRBD2,TRBJ2-1,-